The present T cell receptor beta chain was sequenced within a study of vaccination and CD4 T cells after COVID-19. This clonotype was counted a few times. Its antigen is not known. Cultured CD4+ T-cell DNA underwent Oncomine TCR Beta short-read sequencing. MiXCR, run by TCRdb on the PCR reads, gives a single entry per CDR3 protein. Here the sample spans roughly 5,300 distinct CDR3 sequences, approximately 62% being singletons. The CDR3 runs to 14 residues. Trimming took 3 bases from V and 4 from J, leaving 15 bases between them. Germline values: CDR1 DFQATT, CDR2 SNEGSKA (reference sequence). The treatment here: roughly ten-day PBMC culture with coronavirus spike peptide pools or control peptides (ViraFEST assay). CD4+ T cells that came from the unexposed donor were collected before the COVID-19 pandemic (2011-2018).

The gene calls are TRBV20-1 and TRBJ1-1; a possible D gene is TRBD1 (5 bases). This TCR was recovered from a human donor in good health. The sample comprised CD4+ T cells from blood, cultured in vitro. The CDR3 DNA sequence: TGCAGTGCTAGGTCTCCGGGACGGTTCACTGAAGCTTTCTTT. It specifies CSARSPGRFTEAFF.